This TCR beta chain appears in the sequencing data of a study of CD39 and CD103 CD8 tumor-infiltrating T cells. Findings and limits, study-wide: DP TIL clonotypes were rarely found in blood or uninvolved lymph node. Top 30 DP CD8 TIL clonotypes covered about 56-90% of repertoire.

This clone has more than one count but fewer than ten. Its matching antigen is unknown. Some clones are missing from TCRdb's copy, which holds only in-frame ones; the method was immunoSEQ multiplex PCR. The repertoire holds some 3,000 clones, roughly 85% seen once, with roughly 21% in the top ten. The CDR3 loop spans 15 amino acids. Germline values: CDR1 MNHEY, CDR2 SVGAGI. Trimming cost V 2 bases and J 3 bases, with 13 bases left between them. The specimen was CD39- CD103- CD8+ T cells sorted from the tumor. Subset of the sample: CD103-CD39- double-negative CD45RA- CD8 T cells. The clonotype originates from a human donor with head and neck squamous cell carcinoma. This chain links TRBV6-5 with TRBJ1-2; a possible D gene is TRBD1 (6 bases). CDR3 DNA sequence: TGTGCCAGCAGTTACGCGGGGGCGATGGACTATGGCTACACCTTC. It codes for CASSYAGAMDYGYTF.